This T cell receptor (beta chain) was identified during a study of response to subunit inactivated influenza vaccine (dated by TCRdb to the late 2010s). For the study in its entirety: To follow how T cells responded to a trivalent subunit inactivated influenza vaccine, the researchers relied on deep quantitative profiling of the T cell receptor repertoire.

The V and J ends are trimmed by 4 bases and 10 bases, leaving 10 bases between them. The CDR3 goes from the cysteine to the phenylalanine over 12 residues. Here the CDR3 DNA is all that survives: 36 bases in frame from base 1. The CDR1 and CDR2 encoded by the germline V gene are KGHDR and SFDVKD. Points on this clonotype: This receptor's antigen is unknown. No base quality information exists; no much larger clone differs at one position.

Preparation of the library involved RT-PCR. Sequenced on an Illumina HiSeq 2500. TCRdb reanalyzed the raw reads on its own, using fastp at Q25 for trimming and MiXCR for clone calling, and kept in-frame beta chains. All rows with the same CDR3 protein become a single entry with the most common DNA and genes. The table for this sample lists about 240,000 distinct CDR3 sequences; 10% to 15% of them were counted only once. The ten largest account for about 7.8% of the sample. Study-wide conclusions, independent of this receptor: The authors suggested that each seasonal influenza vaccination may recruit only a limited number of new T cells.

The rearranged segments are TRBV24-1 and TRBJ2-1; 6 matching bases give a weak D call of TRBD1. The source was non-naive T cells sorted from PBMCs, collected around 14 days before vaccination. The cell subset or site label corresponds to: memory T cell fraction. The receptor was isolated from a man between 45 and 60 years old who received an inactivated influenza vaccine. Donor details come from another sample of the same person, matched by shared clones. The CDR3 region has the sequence CATSDMTGEQFF. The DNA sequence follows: TGTGCCACCAGTGACATGACAGGAGAGCAGTTCTTC.